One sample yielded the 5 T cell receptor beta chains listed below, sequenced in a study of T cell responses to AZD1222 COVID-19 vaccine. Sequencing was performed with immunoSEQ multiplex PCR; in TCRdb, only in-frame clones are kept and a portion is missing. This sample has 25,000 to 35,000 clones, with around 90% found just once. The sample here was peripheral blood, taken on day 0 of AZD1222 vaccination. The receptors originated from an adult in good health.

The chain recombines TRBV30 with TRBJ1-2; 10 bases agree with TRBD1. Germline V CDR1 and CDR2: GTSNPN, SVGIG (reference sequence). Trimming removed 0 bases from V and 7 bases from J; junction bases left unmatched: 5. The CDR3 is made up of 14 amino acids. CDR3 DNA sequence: TGTGCCTGGAGTGTAACTCGACAGGGGGCTGGCTACACCTTC. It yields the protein CAWSVTRQGAGYTF.

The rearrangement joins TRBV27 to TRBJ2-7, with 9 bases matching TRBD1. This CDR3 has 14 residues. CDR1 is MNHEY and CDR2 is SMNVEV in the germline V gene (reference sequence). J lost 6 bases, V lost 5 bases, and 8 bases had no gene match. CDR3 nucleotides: TGTGCCAGCAGTATCCGGGACAGGGCGGGCGAGCAGTACTTC. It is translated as CASSIRDRAGEQYF.

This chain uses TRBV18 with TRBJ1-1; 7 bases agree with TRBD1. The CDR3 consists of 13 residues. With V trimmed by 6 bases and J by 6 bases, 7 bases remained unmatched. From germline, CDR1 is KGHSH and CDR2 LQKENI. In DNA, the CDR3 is TGTGCCAGCTCGCTTGACAGGGTTGCTGAAGCTTTCTTT. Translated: CASSLDRVAEAFF.

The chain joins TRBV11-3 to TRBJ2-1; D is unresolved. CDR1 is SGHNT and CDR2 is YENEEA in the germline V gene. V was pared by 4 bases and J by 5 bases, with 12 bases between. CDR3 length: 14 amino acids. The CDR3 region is CASSSPRVNNEQFF. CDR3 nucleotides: TGTGCCAGCAGCTCCCCCCGGGTTAACAATGAGCAGTTCTTC. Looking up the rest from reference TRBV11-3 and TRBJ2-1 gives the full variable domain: EAGVVQSPRYKIIEKKQPVAFWCNPISGHNTLYWYLQNLGQGPELLIRYENEEAVDDSQLPKDRFSAERLKGVDSTLKIQPAELGDSAVYLCASSSPRVNNEQFFGPGTRLTVL.

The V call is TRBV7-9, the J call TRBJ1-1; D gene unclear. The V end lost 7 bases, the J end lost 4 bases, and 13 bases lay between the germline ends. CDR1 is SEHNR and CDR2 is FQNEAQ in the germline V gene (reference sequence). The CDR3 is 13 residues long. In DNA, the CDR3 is TGTGCCAGCATCCTAACCCCGGGCACTGAAGCTTTCTTT. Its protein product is CASILTPGTEAFF. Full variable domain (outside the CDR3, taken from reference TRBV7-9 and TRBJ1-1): DTGVSQNPRHKITKRGQNVTFRCDPISEHNRLYWYRQTLGQGPEFLTYFQNEAQLEKSRLLSDRFSAERPKGSFSTLEIQRTEQGDSAMYLCASILTPGTEAFFGQGTRLTVV.